The clone carrying this T cell receptor beta chain was seen only a few times. Its antigen remains unknown. Every donor contributed roughly 10 milliliters of peripheral blood by blood draw. A second PCR, run for about 7 to 12 cycles, used a sample-barcoded 5' primer plus a J-beta primer mix. Every sample gave at least 2.5 million paired-end reads containing CDR3. MiXCR, applied by TCRdb to the 5' RACE reads, yields one record per CDR3 protein. Among 630,000 or so distinct CDR3 sequences, about a third were seen once, and the ten largest hold roughly 14%. This sample was taken from a study of blood T cells in healthy people across ages. Study-wide results and caveats: The study regarded diversity estimates from one million T cells as underestimates.

This CDR3 has 14 residues. V was cut by 3 bases and J by 4 bases, with 12 bases left in between. Germline V CDR1 and CDR2: SGHTA, FQGNSA. The sequenced material came from blood. The chain recombines TRBV7-2 with TRBJ1-1, with D possibly TRBD1 on 5 matching bases. The TCR comes from an elderly woman in good health. The DNA of the CDR3 is TGTGCCAGCAGCTTTCAGGGCCCCGGCACTGAAGCTTTCTTT. It translates to CASSFQGPGTEAFF.